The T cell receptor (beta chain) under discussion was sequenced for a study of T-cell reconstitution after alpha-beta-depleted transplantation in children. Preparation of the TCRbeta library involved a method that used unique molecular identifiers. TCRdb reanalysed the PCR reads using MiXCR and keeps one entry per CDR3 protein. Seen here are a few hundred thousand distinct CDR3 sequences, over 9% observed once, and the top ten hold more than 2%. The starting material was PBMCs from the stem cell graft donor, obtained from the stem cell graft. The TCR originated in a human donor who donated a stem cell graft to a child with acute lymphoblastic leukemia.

CDR3 sequence reads: CASSPGTSGSYTDTQYF. CDR3 DNA: TGTGCCAGCAGTCCCGGGACTAGCGGGAGTTACACAGATACGCAGTATTTT. This rearrangement joins TRBV28 to TRBJ2-3; 14 bases line up with TRBD2. V lost 5 bases, J lost 2 bases, and 6 bases stayed unmatched. Germline values: CDR1 MDHEN, CDR2 SYDVKM. There are 17 residues in the CDR3.